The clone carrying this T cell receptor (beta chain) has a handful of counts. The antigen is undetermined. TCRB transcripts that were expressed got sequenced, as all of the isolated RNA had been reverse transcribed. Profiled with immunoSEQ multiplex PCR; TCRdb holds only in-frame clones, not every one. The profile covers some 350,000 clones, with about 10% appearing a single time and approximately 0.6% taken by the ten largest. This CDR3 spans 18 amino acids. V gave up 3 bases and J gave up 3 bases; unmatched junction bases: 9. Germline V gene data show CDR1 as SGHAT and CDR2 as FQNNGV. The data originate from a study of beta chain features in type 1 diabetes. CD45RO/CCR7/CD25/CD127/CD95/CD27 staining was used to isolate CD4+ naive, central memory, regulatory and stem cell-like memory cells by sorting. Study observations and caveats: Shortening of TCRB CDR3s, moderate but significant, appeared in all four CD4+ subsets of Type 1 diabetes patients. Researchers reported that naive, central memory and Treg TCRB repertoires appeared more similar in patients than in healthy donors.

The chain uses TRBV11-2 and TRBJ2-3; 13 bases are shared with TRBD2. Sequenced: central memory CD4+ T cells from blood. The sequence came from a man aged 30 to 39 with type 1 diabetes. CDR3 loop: CASSFPRLAGGGTDTQYF. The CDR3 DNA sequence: TGTGCCAGCAGCTTTCCCAGACTAGCGGGAGGCGGGACAGATACGCAGTATTTT.